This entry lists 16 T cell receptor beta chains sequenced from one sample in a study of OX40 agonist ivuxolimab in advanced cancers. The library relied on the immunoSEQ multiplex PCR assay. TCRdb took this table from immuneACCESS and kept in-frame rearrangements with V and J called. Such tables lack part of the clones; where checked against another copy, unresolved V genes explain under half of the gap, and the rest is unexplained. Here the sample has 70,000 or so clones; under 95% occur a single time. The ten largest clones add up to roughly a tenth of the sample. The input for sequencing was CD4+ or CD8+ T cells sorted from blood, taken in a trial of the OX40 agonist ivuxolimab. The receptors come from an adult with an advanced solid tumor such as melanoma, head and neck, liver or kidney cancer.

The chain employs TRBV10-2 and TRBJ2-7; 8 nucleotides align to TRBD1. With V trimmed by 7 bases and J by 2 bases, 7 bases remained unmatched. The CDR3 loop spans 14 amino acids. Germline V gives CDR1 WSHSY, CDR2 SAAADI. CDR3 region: CASTGQGLAYEQYF. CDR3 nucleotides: TGCGCCAGCACTGGACAGGGACTCGCCTACGAGCAGTACTTC.

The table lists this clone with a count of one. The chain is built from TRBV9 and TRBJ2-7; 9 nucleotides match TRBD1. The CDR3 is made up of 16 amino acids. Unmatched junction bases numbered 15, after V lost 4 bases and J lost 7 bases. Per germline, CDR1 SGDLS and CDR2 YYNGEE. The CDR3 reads CASSPHLGTGSLEQYF. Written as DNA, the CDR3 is TGTGCCAGCAGCCCACACCTCGGGACAGGGTCTTTGGAGCAGTACTTC.

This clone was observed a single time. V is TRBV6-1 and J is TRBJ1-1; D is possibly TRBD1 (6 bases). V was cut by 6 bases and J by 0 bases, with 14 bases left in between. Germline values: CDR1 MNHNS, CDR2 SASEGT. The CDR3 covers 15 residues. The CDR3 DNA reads TGTGCCAGCAGCAAACCGACAGGTTTGAACACTGAAGCTTTCTTT. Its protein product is CASSKPTGLNTEAFF.

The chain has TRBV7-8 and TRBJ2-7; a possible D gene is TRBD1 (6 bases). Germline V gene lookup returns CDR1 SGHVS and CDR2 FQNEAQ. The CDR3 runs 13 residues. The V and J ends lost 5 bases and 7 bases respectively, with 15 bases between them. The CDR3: CASSPTGTWEQYF. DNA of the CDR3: TGTGCCAGCAGCCCCACAGGGACGTGGGAGCAGTACTTC.

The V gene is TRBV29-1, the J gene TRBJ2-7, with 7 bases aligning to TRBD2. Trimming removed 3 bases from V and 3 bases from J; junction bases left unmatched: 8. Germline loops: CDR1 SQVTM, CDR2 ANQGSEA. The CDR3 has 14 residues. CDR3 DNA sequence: TGCAGCGTTGATACTGTGGGGGAGGGCTACGAGCAGTACTTC. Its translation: CSVDTVGEGYEQYF.

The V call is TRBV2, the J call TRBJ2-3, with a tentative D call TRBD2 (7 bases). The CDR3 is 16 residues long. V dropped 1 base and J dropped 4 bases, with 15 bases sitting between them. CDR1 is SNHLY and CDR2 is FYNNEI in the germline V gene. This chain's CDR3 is CASSEGRGPRADTQYF. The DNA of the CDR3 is TGTGCCAGCAGTGAAGGGCGGGGGCCTCGGGCAGATACGCAGTATTTT.

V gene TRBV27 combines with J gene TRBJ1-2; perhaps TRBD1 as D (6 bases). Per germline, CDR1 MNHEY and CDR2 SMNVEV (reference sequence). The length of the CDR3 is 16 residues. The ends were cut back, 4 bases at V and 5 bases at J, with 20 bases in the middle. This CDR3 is CASSSLRGGAGYGYTF. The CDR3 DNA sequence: TGTGCCAGCAGTTCCCTGAGGGGGGGCGCAGGGTATGGCTACACCTTC.

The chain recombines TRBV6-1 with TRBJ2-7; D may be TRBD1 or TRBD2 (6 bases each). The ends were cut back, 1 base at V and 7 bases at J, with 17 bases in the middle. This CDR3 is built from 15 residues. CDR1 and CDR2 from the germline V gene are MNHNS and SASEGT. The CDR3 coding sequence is TGTGCCAGCAGTGAAGGGAGGGGGTTGCCTTGGGAGCAGTACTTC. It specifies CASSEGRGLPWEQYF.

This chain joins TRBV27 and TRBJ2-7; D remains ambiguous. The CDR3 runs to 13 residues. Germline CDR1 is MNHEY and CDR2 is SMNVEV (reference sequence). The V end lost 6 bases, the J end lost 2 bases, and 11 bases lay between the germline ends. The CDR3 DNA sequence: TGTGCCAGCAGCCTAGGATCCGCCTACGAGCAGTACTTC. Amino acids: CASSLGSAYEQYF.

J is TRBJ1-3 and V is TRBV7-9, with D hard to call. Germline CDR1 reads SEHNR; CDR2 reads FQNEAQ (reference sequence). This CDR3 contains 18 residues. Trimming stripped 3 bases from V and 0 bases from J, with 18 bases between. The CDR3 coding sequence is TGTGCCAGCAGCTTCCCTTTCGACCGTTTCGACTCTGGAAACACCATATATTTT. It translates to CASSFPFDRFDSGNTIYF.

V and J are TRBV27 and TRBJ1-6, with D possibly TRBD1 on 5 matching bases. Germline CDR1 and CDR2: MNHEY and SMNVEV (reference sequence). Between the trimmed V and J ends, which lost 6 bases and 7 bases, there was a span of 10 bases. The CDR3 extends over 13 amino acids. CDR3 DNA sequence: TGTGCCAGCAGCCGCGGGGGGAATTCACCCCTCCACTTT. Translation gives CASSRGGNSPLHF.

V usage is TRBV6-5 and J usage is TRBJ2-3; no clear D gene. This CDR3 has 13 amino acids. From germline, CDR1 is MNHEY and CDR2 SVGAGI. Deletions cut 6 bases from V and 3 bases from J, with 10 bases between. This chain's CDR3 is CASRLVATDTQYF. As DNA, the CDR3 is TGTGCCAGCAGGCTTGTGGCAACAGATACGCAGTATTTT.

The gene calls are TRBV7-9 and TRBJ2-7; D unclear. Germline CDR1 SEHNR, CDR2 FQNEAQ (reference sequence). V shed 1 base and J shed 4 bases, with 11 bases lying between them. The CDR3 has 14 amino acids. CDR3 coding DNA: TGTGCCAGCAGCTTAGTGAGGCACCCGTACGAGCAGTACTTC. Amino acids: CASSLVRHPYEQYF.

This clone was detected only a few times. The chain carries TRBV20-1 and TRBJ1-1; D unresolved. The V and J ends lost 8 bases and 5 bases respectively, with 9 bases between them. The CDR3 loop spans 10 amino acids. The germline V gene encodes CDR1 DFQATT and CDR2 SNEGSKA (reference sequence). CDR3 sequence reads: CSTVWTEAFF. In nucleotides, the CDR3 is TGCAGTACGGTGTGGACTGAAGCTTTCTTT.

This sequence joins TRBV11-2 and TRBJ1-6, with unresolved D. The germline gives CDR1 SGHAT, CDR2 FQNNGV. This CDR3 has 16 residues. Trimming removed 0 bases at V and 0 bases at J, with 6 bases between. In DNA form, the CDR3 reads TGTGCCAGCAGCTTAGACCCGAGCTCCTATAATTCACCCCTCCACTTT. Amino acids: CASSLDPSSYNSPLHF.

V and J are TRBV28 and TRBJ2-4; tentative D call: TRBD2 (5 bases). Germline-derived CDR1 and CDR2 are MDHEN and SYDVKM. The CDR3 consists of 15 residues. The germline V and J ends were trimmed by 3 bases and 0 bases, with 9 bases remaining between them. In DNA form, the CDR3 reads TGTGCCAGCAGTTTTGTTCGGGGAGCCAAAAACATTCAGTACTTC. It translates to CASSFVRGAKNIQYF.